These T cell receptor beta chains were read from a single sample in a study of technical replicates of blood from a handful of donors. Sequencing was performed with immunoSEQ multiplex PCR; in TCRdb, only in-frame clones are kept and a portion is missing. In the table there are about 60,000 clones, around 85% of which are singletons. Sequencing was performed on PBMCs. Receptor source: a human donor in good health. Some clones in this sample may be carry-over from other donors' samples. Both conserved end residues are part of each CDR3. Each record gives: CDR3 protein, CDR3 DNA, J gene, clone size, V gene, D gene. D genes are given only for firm matches. Part of the rows lack a size; the others show once, few, many or a class for expanded clones.

CDR3 protein: CASKGLAGGPYNEQFF; CDR3 DNA: TGTGCCAGCAAAGGACTAGCGGGAGGCCCCTACAATGAGCAGTTCTTC; J gene: TRBJ2-1; clone size: .; V gene: TRBV27; D gene: TRBD2
CDR3 protein: CAILKHLLATGELFF; CDR3 DNA: TGTGCCATCCTGAAACACCTTTTGGCCACCGGGGAGCTGTTTTTT; J gene: TRBJ2-2; clone size: .; V gene: TRBV6-1; D gene: .
CDR3 protein: CASTPGARGGLNYGYTF; CDR3 DNA: TGTGCCAGCACTCCCGGTGCGCGGGGAGGGCTAAACTATGGCTACACCTTC; J gene: TRBJ1-2; clone size: .; V gene: TRBV2; D gene: .
CDR3 protein: CASSPGLGTDTQYF; CDR3 DNA: TGTGCCAGCAGCCCCGGACTAGGCACAGATACGCAGTATTTT; J gene: TRBJ2-3; clone size: .; V gene: TRBV7-3; D gene: TRBD2
CDR3 protein: CASSYSTVGGSPLHF; CDR3 DNA: TGTGCCAGCAGTTACTCAACAGTTGGAGGTTCACCCCTCCACTTT; J gene: TRBJ1-6; clone size: .; V gene: TRBV6-5; D gene: .
CDR3 protein: CASSLSGRGRGVSGYTF; CDR3 DNA: TGTGCCAGCAGCTTGTCGGGTCGGGGCAGGGGAGTATCTGGCTACACCTTC; J gene: TRBJ1-2; clone size: .; V gene: TRBV5-8; D gene: .
CDR3 protein: CASRQGFNTGELFF; CDR3 DNA: TGTGCCAGTAGGCAGGGGTTCAACACCGGGGAGCTGTTTTTT; J gene: TRBJ2-2; clone size: .; V gene: TRBV19; D gene: .
CDR3 protein: CASSLSGQRTDTQYF; CDR3 DNA: TGTGCCAGCAGCTTATCCGGACAGAGAACAGATACGCAGTATTTT; J gene: TRBJ2-3; clone size: .; V gene: TRBV7-6; D gene: .
CDR3 protein: CASSPTRNTEAFF; CDR3 DNA: TGTGCCAGCAGCCCAACACGGAACACTGAAGCTTTCTTT; J gene: TRBJ1-1; clone size: .; V gene: TRBV7-2; D gene: .
CDR3 protein: CARSLEGLAGQETQYF; CDR3 DNA: TGTGCCAGAAGCTTGGAGGGGTTAGCGGGGCAAGAGACCCAGTACTTC; J gene: TRBJ2-5; clone size: .; V gene: TRBV5-3; D gene: TRBD2
CDR3 protein: CASSQEQGLGEKLFF; CDR3 DNA: TGTGCCAGCAGCCAAGAACAGGGTTTAGGCGAAAAACTGTTTTTT; J gene: TRBJ1-4; clone size: once; V gene: TRBV4-2; D gene: .
CDR3 protein: CASSGLAGGRSNNEQFF; CDR3 DNA: TGCGCCAGCAGCGGGCTAGCGGGGGGGAGATCAAACAATGAGCAGTTCTTC; J gene: TRBJ2-1; clone size: .; V gene: TRBV5-1; D gene: TRBD2
CDR3 protein: CASSPAGAPGAFF; CDR3 DNA: TGTGCCAGCTCACCCGCGGGGGCGCCTGGAGCTTTCTTT; J gene: TRBJ1-1; clone size: .; V gene: TRBV18; D gene: .
CDR3 protein: CASSLAGGALQNIQYF; CDR3 DNA: TGCGCCAGCAGCTTGGCGGGTGGGGCCCTTCAAAACATTCAGTACTTC; J gene: TRBJ2-4; clone size: .; V gene: TRBV5-1; D gene: .
CDR3 protein: CASRADTHTGELFF; CDR3 DNA: TGTGCCAGCAGGGCGGACACCCACACCGGGGAGCTGTTTTTT; J gene: TRBJ2-2; clone size: .; V gene: TRBV7-2; D gene: .
CDR3 protein: CASSPLAGETQYF; CDR3 DNA: TGCGCCAGCAGCCCGCTAGCGGGAGAGACCCAGTACTTC; J gene: TRBJ2-5; clone size: few; V gene: TRBV5-1; D gene: TRBD2
CDR3 protein: CASSGLAEYNEQFF; CDR3 DNA: TGTGCCAGCTCGGGACTAGCGGAGTACAATGAGCAGTTCTTC; J gene: TRBJ2-1; clone size: once; V gene: TRBV6-1; D gene: TRBD2
CDR3 protein: CASSPLGTGYYEQYF; CDR3 DNA: TGCGCCAGCAGCCCCTTGGGGACAGGGTACTACGAGCAGTACTTC; J gene: TRBJ2-7; clone size: once; V gene: TRBV4-1; D gene: TRBD1
CDR3 protein: CASSLPAGIFYEQYF; CDR3 DNA: TGTGCCAGCAGCCTACCAGCGGGAATTTTCTACGAGCAGTACTTC; J gene: TRBJ2-7; clone size: .; V gene: TRBV7-2; D gene: TRBD2
CDR3 protein: CASSQDWPVSETQYF; CDR3 DNA: TGCGCCAGCAGCCAAGACTGGCCAGTTAGCGAGACCCAGTACTTC; J gene: TRBJ2-5; clone size: few; V gene: TRBV4-3; D gene: .
CDR3 protein: CASRKTGTSEIFNEQFF; CDR3 DNA: TGTGCCAGCAGGAAGACCGGTACTAGCGAGATCTTCAATGAGCAGTTCTTC; J gene: TRBJ2-1; clone size: .; V gene: TRBV7-9; D gene: TRBD2
CDR3 protein: CASSETSALRETQYF; CDR3 DNA: TGTGCCAGCAGTGAAACTAGCGCGTTGAGAGAGACCCAGTACTTC; J gene: TRBJ2-5; clone size: .; V gene: TRBV25-1; D gene: TRBD2
CDR3 protein: CASSAGHLEKLFF; CDR3 DNA: TGTGCCAGCAGCGCCGGACACCTTGAAAAACTGTTTTTT; J gene: TRBJ1-4; clone size: .; V gene: TRBV9; D gene: .
CDR3 protein: CASSLPGVTSGNGIGEQYF; CDR3 DNA: TGTGCCAGCAGCTTACCCGGGGTGACTAGCGGGAATGGAATCGGCGAGCAGTACTTC; J gene: TRBJ2-7; clone size: .; V gene: TRBV7-8; D gene: TRBD2
CDR3 protein: CASSWGEKETQYF; CDR3 DNA: TGTGCCAGCAGCTGGGGGGAGAAAGAGACCCAGTACTTC; J gene: TRBJ2-5; clone size: .; V gene: TRBV11-2; D gene: .
CDR3 protein: CASSLDRLVNTEAFF; CDR3 DNA: TGTGCCAGCAGCTTAGACCGACTGGTGAACACTGAAGCTTTCTTT; J gene: TRBJ1-1; clone size: once; V gene: TRBV7-8; D gene: .
CDR3 protein: CASGWGQAAFVYGYTF; CDR3 DNA: TGTGCCAGCGGCTGGGGACAGGCCGCGTTCGTCTATGGCTACACCTTC; J gene: TRBJ1-2; clone size: .; V gene: TRBV5-6; D gene: TRBD1
CDR3 protein: CASSRDRVNTEAFF; CDR3 DNA: TGTGCCAGCAGCCGGGACAGGGTTAACACTGAAGCTTTCTTT; J gene: TRBJ1-1; clone size: .; V gene: TRBV4-2; D gene: TRBD1